The rows below give T cell receptor beta chains drawn from one sample of a study of PD-1 blockade in classical Hodgkin lymphoma. Sequencing was performed with immunoSEQ multiplex PCR; in TCRdb, only in-frame clones are kept and a portion is missing. The profile covers 20,000 or so clones, with 70% to 90% appearing a single time and roughly 2.5% taken by the ten largest. Specimen: CD4+ T cells from blood, collected before the fourth cycle of nivolumab. The receptors come from a human donor with classical Hodgkin lymphoma. The CDR3 runs from the conserved cysteine through the conserved F or W. The order of the fields is D gene, J gene, clone size, V gene, CDR3 protein, CDR3 DNA. The D gene is left open where the match is weak. Size values are once, few and many counts, or a class for expanded clones, and some rows have none.

TRBD2	TRBJ2-2	-	TRBV6-5	CASSFLTSVGGELFF	TGTGCCAGCAGTTTCTTGACTAGCGTCGGCGGGGAGCTGTTTTTT
TRBD2	TRBJ2-7	-	TRBV7-2	CASSLVPSGRYEQYF	TGTGCCAGCAGCTTAGTCCCTAGCGGGAGATATGAGCAGTACTTC
-	TRBJ2-3	-	TRBV5-8	CASSLLGADTQYF	TGTGCCAGCAGCTTGCTAGGGGCAGATACGCAGTATTTT
-	TRBJ2-2	once	TRBV18	CASSPLSGLGELFF	TGTGCCAGCTCACCACTATCAGGGCTCGGGGAGCTGTTTTTT
-	TRBJ2-2	once	TRBV7-9	CASSLGAPNTGELFF	TGTGCCAGCAGCTTGGGGGCCCCGAACACCGGGGAGCTGTTTTTT
-	TRBJ2-7	once	TRBV6-6	CASSDESDFAYEQYF	TGTGCCAGCAGTGACGAGTCGGACTTCGCCTACGAGCAGTACTTC
-	TRBJ2-5	-	TRBV2	CASSGWGGLPETQYF	TGTGCCAGCAGTGGTTGGGGGGGGCTCCCAGAGACCCAGTACTTC
-	TRBJ1-2	-	TRBV18	CASSQNGEANYGYTF	TGTGCCAGCTCACAAAACGGAGAAGCTAACTATGGCTACACCTTC
TRBD2	TRBJ2-7	-	TRBV27	CASSPLALPGYEQYF	TGTGCCAGCAGTCCACTAGCGCTCCCGGGCTACGAGCAGTACTTC
TRBD1	TRBJ1-5	-	TRBV5-5	CASSQAGQAYQPQHF	TGTGCCAGCAGCCAAGCGGGACAGGCGTACCAGCCCCAGCATTTT
TRBD1	TRBJ2-2	few	TRBV11-3	CASSSGDRGVAGELFF	TGTGCCAGCAGCTCCGGGGACAGGGGAGTTGCCGGGGAGCTGTTTTTT
-	TRBJ2-2	-	TRBV19	CASSSRTGELFF	TGTGCCAGTAGTTCCAGGACAGGGGAGCTGTTTTTT
-	TRBJ1-2	few	TRBV29-1	CSVGTGGYTF	TGCAGCGTGGGAACCGGCGGCTACACCTTC
-	TRBJ1-3	-	TRBV5-1	CASSQTGGGNTIYF	TGCGCCAGCAGTCAGACAGGCGGAGGAAACACCATATATTTT
-	TRBJ1-5	-	TRBV6-6	CASSYSGMSNQPQHF	TGTGCCAGCAGTTACTCGGGGATGAGCAATCAGCCCCAGCATTTT
-	TRBJ2-7	-	TRBV28	CASGDGVYEQYF	TGTGCCAGCGGGGACGGCGTCTACGAGCAGTACTTC
TRBD2	TRBJ2-2	-	TRBV30	CAWSLRTSGSAGELFF	TGTGCCTGGAGTCTAAGGACTAGCGGGAGCGCCGGGGAGCTGTTTTTT
-	TRBJ2-3	-	TRBV6-1	CASSGQRGDITDTQYF	TGTGCCAGCAGTGGCCAGAGGGGGGACATCACAGATACGCAGTATTTT
-	TRBJ2-1	-	TRBV19	CASSPNMGGTRDEQFF	TGTGCCAGTAGCCCAAATATGGGCGGAACTCGAGATGAGCAGTTCTTC
-	TRBJ1-6	-	TRBV6-5	CASSPAGLGYSPLHF	TGTGCCAGCAGTCCCGCGGGACTCGGATACTCACCCCTCCACTTT
-	TRBJ2-3	-	TRBV7-7	CAIPNPERTQYF	TGTGCTATCCCAAACCCAGAAAGGACGCAGTATTTT
TRBD2	TRBJ2-7	-	TRBV5-4	CASSLPGGGSQYEQYF	TGTGCCAGCAGCTTGCCCGGTGGCGGGAGCCAATACGAGCAGTACTTC
TRBD2	TRBJ2-2	-	TRBV19	CASSKGLAANTGELFF	TGTGCCAGTAGTAAGGGACTAGCGGCGAACACCGGGGAGCTGTTTTTT
-	TRBJ1-5	once	TRBV6-1	CASSAPGGRGQPQHF	TGTGCCAGCAGTGCCCCTGGGGGCAGGGGTCAGCCCCAGCATTTT
TRBD1	TRBJ2-1	few	TRBV6-1	CASSRRDRVTSEQFF	TGTGCCAGCAGTCGCCGGGACAGGGTAACGAGTGAGCAGTTCTTC
-	TRBJ2-7	-	TRBV28	CASRKDYKGEQYF	TGTGCCAGCAGAAAGGACTACAAGGGCGAGCAGTACTTC
-	TRBJ2-4	-	TRBV6-6	CASSSPREAKNIQYF	TGTGCCAGCAGTTCCCCCAGGGAAGCCAAAAACATTCAGTACTTC
-	TRBJ2-7	-	TRBV27	CASSSGPATSYEQYF	TGTGCCAGCAGTTCAGGACCCGCGACCTCCTACGAGCAGTACTTC
TRBD2	TRBJ2-1	-	TRBV19	CASSIFWAGGAHNEQFF	TGTGCCAGTAGTATCTTTTGGGCGGGAGGTGCGCACAATGAGCAGTTCTTC
-	TRBJ2-7	-	TRBV5-4	CASSLVGSGEQYF	TGTGCCAGCAGCTTGGTTGGGTCAGGGGAGCAGTACTTC
TRBD2	TRBJ2-1	-	TRBV6-4	CASRASGYNEQFF	TGTGCCAGCAGGGCTAGCGGGTACAATGAGCAGTTCTTC
-	TRBJ1-5	few	TRBV6-6	CASTRRDQPQHF	TGTGCCAGCACCCGGAGGGATCAGCCCCAGCATTTT
TRBD1	TRBJ2-7	-	TRBV18	CASSPRQGAYEQYF	TGTGCCAGCTCACCACGACAGGGAGCTTACGAGCAGTACTTC
-	TRBJ1-1	few	TRBV18	CASSPRGGKNTEAFF	TGTGCCAGCTCCCCTCGAGGAGGCAAGAACACTGAAGCTTTCTTT
TRBD2	TRBJ2-1	-	TRBV27	CASKRGRFDGEQFF	TGTGCCAGCAAGCGCGGGAGGTTTGACGGTGAGCAGTTCTTC
TRBD1	TRBJ1-5	-	TRBV28	CASSFSIGTGDNQPQHF	TGTGCCAGCAGTTTTTCCATCGGGACAGGGGACAATCAGCCCCAGCATTTT
-	TRBJ1-6	-	TRBV6-5	CASSRPESNSPLHF	TGTGCCAGCAGCCGCCCAGAGTCAAATTCACCCCTCCACTTT
-	TRBJ2-2	once	TRBV5-1	CASSLAWPGELFF	TGCGCCAGCAGCTTGGCTTGGCCCGGGGAGCTGTTTTTT
-	TRBJ2-2	-	TRBV5-1	CASSIRDWQNTGELFF	TGCGCCAGCAGCATCCGGGACTGGCAGAACACCGGGGAGCTGTTTTTT
TRBD1	TRBJ1-1	-	TRBV6-1	CASRHTGGSTEAFF	TGTGCCAGCAGGCACACAGGGGGCTCCACTGAAGCTTTCTTT
TRBD2	TRBJ2-1	once	TRBV7-7	CASSLVRAGGQHNEQFF	TGTGCTAGCAGCTTAGTGCGAGCGGGAGGGCAACACAATGAGCAGTTCTTC
-	TRBJ2-4	-	TRBV14	CASSQAGTQGSIQYF	TGTGCCAGCAGCCAAGCAGGGACTCAGGGGAGCATTCAGTACTTC
TRBD2	TRBJ2-3	-	TRBV10-2	CASSAPRTSGFTDTQYF	TGCGCCAGCAGCGCCCCCCGGACTAGCGGCTTCACAGATACGCAGTATTTT
TRBD2	TRBJ2-3	-	TRBV10-3	CAIMTSGRYTDTQYF	TGTGCCATCATGACTAGCGGGCGATACACAGATACGCAGTATTTT
-	TRBJ2-7	few	TRBV19	CASSRGMTSYEQYF	TGTGCCAGTAGCCGAGGAATGACCTCCTACGAGCAGTACTTC
-	TRBJ1-1	-	TRBV19	CATGDLGNTEAFF	TGTGCCACCGGGGATTTAGGGAACACTGAAGCTTTCTTT
TRBD1	TRBJ1-3	few	TRBV14	CASSNRGSSGNTIYF	TGTGCCAGCAGCAACAGGGGCAGCTCTGGAAACACCATATATTTT
-	TRBJ2-5	-	TRBV28	CASSLSGLETQYF	TGTGCCAGCAGTCTCTCGGGTTTGGAGACCCAGTACTTC
-	TRBJ2-1	-	TRBV5-4	CASSQQGRIGNEQFF	TGTGCCAGCAGCCAACAGGGAAGGATCGGAAATGAGCAGTTCTTC
-	TRBJ2-7	-	TRBV11-2	CASSLSGTVTGSYEQYF	TGTGCCAGCAGCCTGAGTGGGACTGTGACAGGGTCCTACGAGCAGTACTTC
-	TRBJ1-1	-	TRBV18	CASSVEGRAEAFF	TGTGCCAGCTCGGTGGAAGGGAGGGCTGAAGCTTTCTTT
-	TRBJ2-5	-	TRBV5-1	CASSRAQKETQYF	TGCGCCAGCAGTAGGGCCCAGAAAGAGACCCAGTACTTC
TRBD1	TRBJ2-2	-	TRBV7-2	CASRTGLGELFF	TGTGCCAGCAGGACAGGGTTAGGGGAGCTGTTTTTT
TRBD1	TRBJ1-4	-	TRBV2	CASRGSDRDSEKLFF	TGTGCCAGCAGGGGGAGTGACAGGGATAGTGAAAAACTGTTTTTT
-	TRBJ1-2	-	TRBV6-1	CASLRDYGYTF	TGTGCCAGCTTAAGGGACTATGGCTACACCTTC
TRBD1	TRBJ2-3	few	TRBV29-1	CSVEKWDRSDTQYF	TGCAGCGTTGAGAAATGGGACAGGTCAGATACGCAGTATTTT
TRBD1	TRBJ2-7	-	TRBV28	CASSLSRGRGEQYF	TGTGCCAGCAGTTTATCCAGGGGGCGCGGGGAGCAGTACTTC